The clone carrying this T cell receptor beta chain was observed at least ten times. No antigen is known for it. The V end lost 8 bases, the J end lost 6 bases, and 21 bases lay between the germline ends. Germline CDR1 SGDLS, CDR2 YYNGEE. This CDR3 region has 15 residues. Amplification targeted TCR beta CDR3 regions from RNA transcripts. Initially, a first-round RT-PCR of the TCR CDR3 employed the HTBI primer set. TCRdb re-called the multiplex PCR reads through MiXCR, storing one row per CDR3 protein. The data show around 500,000 distinct CDR3 sequences, with approximately 15% seen just once and about 17% held by the top ten. The source of the sample is a study of T cells in Graves' hyperthyroidism and ophthalmopathy. General observations from the study: Ophthalmopathy, which appeared later, was predicted by the model a median roughly 6.4 months before onset. Blood shared most expanded thyroid clonotypes above 0.001.

An absence of ophthalmopathy progression within 18 months meant stable Graves' hyperthyroidism. This receptor was obtained from a woman aged 18-30 years with Graves' hyperthyroidism. The chain couples TRBV9 to TRBJ2-1; perhaps D is TRBD1 or TRBD2 (6 bases each). The sequencing sample was made of blood. The CDR3 DNA follows: TGTGCCAGTCACAACCCCGGGGGCGCGGGCAATGAGCAGTTCTTC. The encoded protein is CASHNPGGAGNEQFF.